One sample yielded the 23 T cell receptor beta chains listed below, sequenced in a study of blood T cell repertoires in COVID-19. Sequenced by immunoSEQ multiplex PCR; TCRdb stores in-frame clones only, minus some. Of nearly 110,000 clones listed, about 90% are singletons. Sequenced sample: peripheral blood. The receptors derive from a man between 35 and 55 years old with active or convalescent COVID-19.

The chain couples TRBV3-1 (or the pseudogene TRBV3-2) to TRBJ2-3; 7 bases are shared with TRBD2. Per germline, CDR1 LGHDT and CDR2 YNNKEL (reference sequence). The length of the CDR3 is 14 residues. The V segment lost 4 bases and the J segment 7 bases; nucleotides outside the gene matches: 8. The CDR3 sequence is CASSPAGILNTQYF. CDR3 DNA: TGTGCCAGCAGCCCAGCGGGGATCCTAAATACGCAGTATTTT.

This chain connects TRBV13 to TRBJ2-1; D is perhaps TRBD2 (5 bases). The V gene's germline CDR1 is PRHDT and CDR2 FYEKMQ (reference sequence). The length of the CDR3 is 19 residues. The V gene lost 5 bases and the J gene lost 5 bases, with 28 bases spanning the gap. The CDR3 DNA reads TGTGCCAGCAGCACCCAGAGGGCCTCCCTTAATCCCATAAACAATGAGCAGTTCTTC. Protein: CASSTQRASLNPINNEQFF.

The V gene is TRBV2, the J gene TRBJ2-3; 7 bases line up with TRBD2. Germline CDR1 SNHLY, CDR2 FYNNEI. The J segment lost 2 bases and the V segment lost 7 bases, leaving 9 bases of the junction unmatched. The length of the CDR3 is 15 residues. The CDR3: CASNARGLYTDTQYF. The CDR3 nucleotides read TGTGCCAGCAATGCGCGGGGACTATACACAGATACGCAGTATTTT.

The chain is built from TRBV28 and TRBJ2-5; D gene ambiguous. The CDR3 extends over 15 amino acids. Per the germline V gene, CDR1 is MDHEN and CDR2 is SYDVKM. Between the trimmed V and J ends, which lost 8 bases and 5 bases, there was a span of 21 bases. The CDR3 protein is CASREGADFYETQYF. CDR3 bases: TGTGCCAGCCGCGAAGGAGCCGATTTTTACGAGACCCAGTACTTC.

Concerning this clone: Other DNA sequences in this specimen translate into the identical CDR3. This rearrangement joins TRBV28 to TRBJ1-3, with D hard to call. Looked up from germline, CDR1 is MDHEN and CDR2 is SYDVKM. V was trimmed by 4 bases and J by 2 bases, leaving 6 bases between them. This CDR3 comprises 13 residues. The DNA for the CDR3 is TGTGCCAGCAGTTCCGGTACTGGAAACACCATATATTTT. As protein: CASSSGTGNTIYF.

The V call is TRBV11-2, the J call TRBJ1-1; the match to TRBD1 covers 7 bases. In germline, CDR1 is SGHAT, CDR2 FQNNGV. Germline trimming cut 6 bases from V and 4 bases from J; bases unmatched to any gene: 5. The CDR3 is 13 residues long. The CDR3: CASSETGRTEAFF. In DNA, the CDR3 is TGTGCCAGCAGTGAGACAGGGCGCACTGAAGCTTTCTTT.

The CDR3 here is CAWTLIRNTEAFF. The CDR3 DNA follows: TGTGCCTGGACCTTAATCCGGAACACTGAAGCTTTCTTT. The chain joins TRBV30 to TRBJ1-1; D unresolved. Per germline, CDR1 GTSNPN and CDR2 SVGIG (reference sequence). The CDR3 is 13 residues long. Trimming shortened V by 4 bases and J by 1 base, and 10 bases separated the two germline ends. The whole variable domain, filled in from reference TRBV30 and TRBJ1-1, reads SQTIHQWPATLVQPVGSPLSLECTVEGTSNPNLYWYRQAAGRGLQLLFYSVGIGQISSEVPQNLSASRPQDRQFILSSKKLLLSDSGFYLCAWTLIRNTEAFFGQGTRLTVV.

J is TRBJ1-1 and V is TRBV9; 7 bases map to TRBD1. The V gene end was trimmed by 4 bases and the J gene end by 4 bases; junction bases not matched to a gene: 10. CDR3 length: 15 residues. Germline loops: CDR1 SGDLS, CDR2 YYNGEE. As DNA, the CDR3 is TGTGCCAGCAGCCCTTACGACAGGGCGGCCACTGAAGCTTTCTTT. Translation gives CASSPYDRAATEAFF.

This chain joins TRBV10-3 and TRBJ2-7; tentatively, D is TRBD2 (5 bases). The CDR3 length is 13 residues. The germline CDR1 and CDR2 sequences are ENHRY and SYGVKD. Deletions cut 7 bases from V and 0 bases from J, with 10 bases between. The chain's CDR3 is CAIMRADSYEQYF. The CDR3 DNA is TGTGCCATCATGCGGGCCGACTCCTACGAGCAGTACTTC.

This chain uses TRBV4-1 with TRBJ2-1, with TRBD2 matching over 8 bases. The V gene end was trimmed by 0 bases and the J gene end by 2 bases; junction bases not matched to a gene: 9. Looked up from germline, CDR1 is MGHRA and CDR2 is YSYEKL. The CDR3 length is 18 residues. CDR3 residues: CASSQDRGGAGAYNEQFF. The CDR3 DNA follows: TGCGCCAGCAGCCAAGATAGGGGAGGAGCGGGAGCCTACAATGAGCAGTTCTTC.

The CDR3 region is CASSPNRNEKLFF. CDR3 coding DNA: TGTGCCAGCAGCCCCAATCGGAATGAAAAACTGTTTTTT. V usage is TRBV7-3 and J usage is TRBJ1-4; D unresolved. CDR1 SGHTA and CDR2 FQGTGA come from the germline V gene. The CDR3 is made up of 13 amino acids. Trimming removed 5 bases at V and 5 bases at J, with 9 bases between.

In its sample, this clone was seen a few times. This chain uses TRBV6-4 with TRBJ2-1, with 7 bases aligning to TRBD1. This CDR3 contains 14 residues. Germline assignment: CDR1 MRHNA and CDR2 SNTAGT. V dropped 6 bases and J dropped 6; count of bases not matched to a gene: 8. The DNA for the CDR3 is TGTGCCAGCAGCCAAGGGGGCAGTAGCAATGAGCAGTTCTTC. Its translation: CASSQGGSSNEQFF.

The genes are TRBV9 and TRBJ2-7, with D unclear. The CDR3 consists of 14 residues. V dropped 1 base and J dropped 4 bases, with 12 bases sitting between them. CDR1 is SGDLS and CDR2 is YYNGEE in the germline V gene. CDR3 in DNA: TGTGCCAGCAGCGTACAACCCTACAGTTACGAGCAGTACTTC. Translating gives CASSVQPYSYEQYF.

As DNA, the CDR3 is TGCGCCAGCAGCTTGTTAGGGGCGGGAGGTTCCTACAATGAGCAGTTCTTC. It encodes CASSLLGAGGSYNEQFF. V and J are TRBV5-1 and TRBJ2-1; the match to TRBD2 covers 8 bases. The germline CDR1 and CDR2 sequences are SGHRS and YFSETQ. Trimming removed 1 base from V and 1 base from J; junction bases left unmatched: 7. The CDR3 sequence is 17 residues long.

The chain employs TRBV2 and TRBJ2-5; 14 bases line up with TRBD2. CDR1 SNHLY and CDR2 FYNNEI come from the germline V gene. CDR3 length equals 18 residues. The J segment lost 4 bases and the V segment lost 5 bases, leaving 12 bases of the junction unmatched. The CDR3 reads CASSPPLGLAGARETQYF. For the CDR3, the DNA is TGTGCCAGCAGTCCCCCGTTGGGACTAGCGGGAGCACGAGAGACCCAGTACTTC.

This chain links TRBV7-2 with TRBJ1-5; D gene uncertain. The CDR3 consists of 14 residues. Germline V gene data show CDR1 as SGHTA and CDR2 as FQGNSA. The V and J ends lost 5 bases and 2 bases respectively, with 10 bases between them. The CDR3 protein is CASSTLGGNQPQHF. The CDR3 region has the DNA TGTGCCAGCAGCACTCTCGGGGGCAATCAGCCCCAGCATTTT.

The chain has TRBV24-1 and TRBJ2-2, with 7 bases matching TRBD1. The CDR3 covers 14 residues. Per the germline V gene, CDR1 is KGHDR and CDR2 is SFDVKD. V gave up 3 bases and J gave up 4 bases; unmatched junction bases: 1. The CDR3 reads CATSDGTATGELFF. The CDR3 region has the DNA TGTGCCACCAGTGATGGGACAGCCACCGGGGAGCTGTTTTTT.

The chain recombines TRBV7-3 with TRBJ1-2, with TRBD1 matching over 8 bases. CDR3 length: 15 amino acids. Germline V gene sequence: CDR1 SGHTA, CDR2 FQGTGA. The ends lost 5 bases at V and 0 bases at J; junction bases unmatched: 5. CDR3 loop: CASSPGQGSNYGYTF. CDR3 in DNA: TGTGCCAGCAGCCCCGGACAGGGTTCTAACTATGGCTACACCTTC.

This chain links TRBV15 with TRBJ2-1; D gene unclear. The length of the CDR3 is 15 residues. Trimming took 5 bases from V and 0 from J, leaving 11 bases between them. CDR1 is LNHNV, CDR2 YYDKDF, per germline (reference sequence). The CDR3 coding sequence is TGTGCCACCAGCTTAGACTTTAGCTCCTACAATGAGCAGTTCTTC. Amino acids: CATSLDFSSYNEQFF. Using reference TRBV15 and TRBJ2-1 for the parts outside the CDR3, the full variable domain is DAMVIQNPRYQVTQFGKPVTLSCSQTLNHNVMYWYQQKSSQAPKLLFHYYDKDFNNEADTPDNFQSRRPNTSFCFLDIRSPGLGDTAMYLCATSLDFSSYNEQFFGPGTRLTVL.

The chain joins TRBV5-8 to TRBJ2-1; the D is unclear. Germline CDR1 is SGHTS and CDR2 is YDEGEE. V shed 4 bases and J shed 15 bases, with 14 bases lying between them. The CDR3 is 11 amino acids. CDR3 loop: CASSQESMRFF. The CDR3 DNA follows: TGTGCCAGCAGCCAGGAATCTATGAGGTTCTTC.

The chain has TRBV28 and TRBJ1-5; 8 bases line up with TRBD1. The CDR3 is 15 amino acids. CDR1 is MDHEN, CDR2 SYDVKM, per germline. The ends lost 6 bases at V and 4 bases at J; junction bases unmatched: 8. The CDR3 bases are TGTGCCAGCAGCGTACTAGGACAGGGAAATCAGCCCCAGCATTTT. This translates into CASSVLGQGNQPQHF.

The V and J genes are TRBV4-1 and TRBJ2-3, with 12 bases that match TRBD2. Germline CDR1 and CDR2: MGHRA and YSYEKL. Trimming took 4 bases from V and 4 from J; bases not matched to a gene: 6. This CDR3 is 16 amino acids long. The CDR3 bases are TGCGCCAGCAGCCCCTTGACTAGCGGGAGAGCAGATACGCAGTATTTT. Protein sequence: CASSPLTSGRADTQYF.

In nucleotides, the CDR3 is TGTGCCAGTAGTACCGCGGCGCGGGGCTTATCCTACAATGAGCAGTTCTTC. The encoded protein is CASSTAARGLSYNEQFF. The chain employs TRBV19 and TRBJ2-1, with D tentatively TRBD2 (6 bases). The CDR3 is 17 residues long. Trimming took 4 bases from V and 1 from J, leaving 17 bases between them. Germline lookup yields CDR1 LNHDA and CDR2 SQIVND (reference sequence).